The present T cell receptor beta chain was sequenced within a study of regulatory T cells in long-lasting Graves disease. Points from the study as a whole: Segments TRBV28, TRBJ1-2 and TRBJ2-5 showed preferential usage in persistent disease. Persistent patients had a count of shared public clonotypes (approximately 2,700) that exceeded that of new patients (about 970).

In regard to this clonotype: Its antigen is unidentified.

Stated time point: newly diagnosed GD, antithyroid drugs for less than 3 months. PBMCs provided the RNA from which the TCR library was made. As collected, the peripheral blood samples measured about 9.6 milliliters each and went into EDTA tubes. Combining iRepertoire HTBI primers with Arm-PCR of CDR3 regions, the authors built TCR beta libraries. TCRdb independently ran MiXCR on the multiplex PCR reads; one entry per CDR3 protein. The sample records around 480,000 distinct CDR3 sequences, roughly a sixth being singletons. In germline, CDR1 is LNHDA, CDR2 SQIVND (reference sequence). The CDR3 spans 13 residues. With 7 bases clipped from V and 4 bases from J, the junction kept 6 bases outside the gene matches. The same data also went into a second study, on T cells in Graves' hyperthyroidism and ophthalmopathy. This second report adds: Ophthalmopathy stood apart from stable hyperthyroidism in a 13 V-J model.

This specimen consisted of peripheral blood mononuclear cells (PBMCs), obtained at new diagnosis, from a patient treated with antithyroid drugs. The clonotype was recovered from a woman aged 40 to 65 with Graves disease. The chain has TRBV19 and TRBJ1-1; TRBD1 agrees at 7 bases. The DNA for the CDR3 is TGTGCCAGTAACCCAGGGGGAACCACTGAAGCTTTCTTT. Translating gives CASNPGGTTEAFF.